The 8 T cell receptor beta chains in this list originate from one sample, sequenced in a study of shared clonotypes between healthy human individuals. Naive CD8 cells were CD45RO-negative, positively selected for CCR7, excluding terminally differentiated effector memory CD45RA+ cells. TCRdb keeps only in-frame clones here, not all; method: immunoSEQ multiplex PCR. The sample records about 580,000 clones, roughly 98% being singletons. Sequencing input: naive CD8+ T cells sorted from blood. The receptors originated from a man aged 25 to 40 in good health.

The V call is TRBV27, the J call TRBJ2-1; a possible D gene is TRBD2 (6 bases). The germline gives CDR1 MNHEY, CDR2 SMNVEV (reference sequence). This CDR3 comprises 18 residues. V was pared by 6 bases and J by 1 base, with 22 bases between. CDR3 loop: CASSSLASGIRSYNEQFF. CDR3 bases: TGTGCCAGCAGCTCACTAGCATCGGGAATAAGGTCCTACAATGAGCAGTTCTTC.

The genes are TRBV28 and TRBJ1-5; tentative D call: TRBD1 (6 bases). Germline lookup yields CDR1 MDHEN and CDR2 SYDVKM. This CDR3 region has 16 residues. Trimming took 3 bases from V and 3 from J, leaving 15 bases between them. CDR3 nucleotide sequence: TGTGCCAGCAGTTTGACATGGGACACTCACAATCAGCCCCAGCATTTT. Its protein product is CASSLTWDTHNQPQHF.

The rearrangement uses TRBV14 and TRBJ2-7; possible D gene TRBD2, 5 bases. Germline-derived CDR1 and CDR2 are SGHDN and FVKESK. V was pared by 1 base and J by 6 bases, with 22 bases between. This CDR3 is built from 17 residues. DNA for the CDR3: TGTGCCAGCAGCCAAGCAAGGACCCGGTTTAACGGAGGCGAGCAGTACTTC. Amino acids: CASSQARTRFNGGEQYF. Complete variable domain (other parts from reference TRBV14 and TRBJ2-7): EAGVTQFPSHSVIEKGQTVTLRCDPISGHDNLYWYRRVMGKEIKFLLHFVKESKQDESGMPNNRFLAERTGGTYSTLKVQPAELEDSGVYFCASSQARTRFNGGEQYFGPGTRLTVT.

The chain joins TRBV13 to TRBJ2-2; TRBD1 matches at 7 bases. CDR1 PRHDT and CDR2 FYEKMQ come from the germline V gene (reference sequence). This CDR3 is built from 13 residues. J was trimmed by 10 bases and V by 3 bases; bases with no gene match: 5. Here the CDR3 reads CASSLGQPEELFF. CDR3 sequence (DNA): TGTGCCAGCAGCTTGGGACAGCCCGAGGAGCTGTTTTTT.

V is TRBV10-2 and J is TRBJ2-7; D uncertain. The CDR3 covers 14 residues. Trimming left V 7 bases short and J 0 bases short, with 13 bases between. CDR1 is WSHSY, CDR2 SAAADI, per germline. DNA of the CDR3: TGCGCCAGCACAACGGCCGCCTCCTCCTACGAGCAGTACTTC. This sequence encodes CASTTAASSYEQYF.

The rearrangement uses TRBV5-6 and TRBJ2-7; 11 nucleotides match TRBD1. Trimming cost V 3 bases and J 9 bases; bases outside gene matches: 8. From germline, CDR1 is SGHDT and CDR2 YYEEEE. CDR3 length: 14 amino acids. The CDR3 is CASSWGQGVGMQYF. The CDR3 DNA follows: TGTGCCAGCAGCTGGGGACAGGGGGTAGGAATGCAGTACTTC.

The chain has TRBV6-5 and TRBJ2-1; D gene unclear. Trimming took off 0 bases at V and 0 bases at J, with 9 bases between the two ends. Germline assignment: CDR1 MNHEY and CDR2 SVGAGI. This CDR3 spans 16 amino acids. The CDR3 region is CASSYSADSSYNEQFF. The DNA for the CDR3 is TGTGCCAGCAGTTACTCGGCGGATAGCTCCTACAATGAGCAGTTCTTC.

The CDR3 DNA sequence: TGCGCCAGCAGCTTCCCCCGGGGGACAGGGCCCTCCTACGAGCAGTACTTC. Translated, it gives CASSFPRGTGPSYEQYF. The chain uses TRBV5-1 and TRBJ2-7, with TRBD1 identical over 9 bases. V was clipped by 2 bases and J by 0 bases; unmatched bases: 9. This CDR3 spans 17 amino acids. Looked up from germline, CDR1 is SGHRS and CDR2 is YFSETQ.